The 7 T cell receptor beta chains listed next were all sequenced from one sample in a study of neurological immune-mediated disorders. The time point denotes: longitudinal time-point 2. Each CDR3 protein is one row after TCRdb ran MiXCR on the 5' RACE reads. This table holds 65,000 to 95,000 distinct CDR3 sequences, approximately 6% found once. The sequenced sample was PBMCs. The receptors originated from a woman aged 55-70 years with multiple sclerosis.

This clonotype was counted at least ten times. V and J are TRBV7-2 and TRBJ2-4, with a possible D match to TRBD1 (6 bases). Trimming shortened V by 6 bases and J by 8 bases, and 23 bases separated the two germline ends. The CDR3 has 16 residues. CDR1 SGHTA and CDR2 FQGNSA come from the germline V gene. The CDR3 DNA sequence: TGTGCCAGCAGTCTAGGGGACACCGGTCGCCTATACATTCAGTACTTC. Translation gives CASSLGDTGRLYIQYF.

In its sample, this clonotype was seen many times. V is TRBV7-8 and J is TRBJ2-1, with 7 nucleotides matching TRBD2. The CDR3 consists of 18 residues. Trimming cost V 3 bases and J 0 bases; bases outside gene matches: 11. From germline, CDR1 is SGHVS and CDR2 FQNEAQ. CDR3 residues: CASSFRGLKRGSYNEQFF. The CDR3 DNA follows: TGTGCCAGCAGCTTTCGGGGTCTGAAGCGGGGCTCCTACAATGAGCAGTTCTTC.

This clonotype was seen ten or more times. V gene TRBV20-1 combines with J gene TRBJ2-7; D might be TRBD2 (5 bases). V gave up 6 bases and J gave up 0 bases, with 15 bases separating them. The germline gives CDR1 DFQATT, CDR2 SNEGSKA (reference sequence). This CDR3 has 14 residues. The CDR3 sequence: CSAQPGSSSYEQYF. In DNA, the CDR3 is TGCAGTGCCCAGCCGGGGTCGAGCTCCTACGAGCAGTACTTC.

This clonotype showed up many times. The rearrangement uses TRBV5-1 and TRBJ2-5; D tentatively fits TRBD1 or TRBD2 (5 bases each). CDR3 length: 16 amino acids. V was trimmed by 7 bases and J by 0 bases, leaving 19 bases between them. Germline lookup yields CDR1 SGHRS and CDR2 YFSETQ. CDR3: CASQRDPNQNQETQYF. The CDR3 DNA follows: TGCGCCAGCCAGAGGGACCCAAACCAAAACCAAGAGACCCAGTACTTC.

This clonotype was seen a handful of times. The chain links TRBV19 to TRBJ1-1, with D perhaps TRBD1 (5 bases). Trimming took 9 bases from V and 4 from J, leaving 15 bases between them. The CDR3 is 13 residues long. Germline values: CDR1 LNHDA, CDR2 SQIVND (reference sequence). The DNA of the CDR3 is TGTGCCAGCACCCGCGGGGCTGGCACTGAAGCTTTCTTT. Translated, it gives CASTRGAGTEAFF.

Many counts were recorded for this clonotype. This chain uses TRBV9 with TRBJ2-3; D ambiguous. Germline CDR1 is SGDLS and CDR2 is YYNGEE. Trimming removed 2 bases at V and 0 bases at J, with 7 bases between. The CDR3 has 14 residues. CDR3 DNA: TGTGCCAGCAGCGTCATGGACAGCACAGATACGCAGTATTTT. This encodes CASSVMDSTDTQYF.

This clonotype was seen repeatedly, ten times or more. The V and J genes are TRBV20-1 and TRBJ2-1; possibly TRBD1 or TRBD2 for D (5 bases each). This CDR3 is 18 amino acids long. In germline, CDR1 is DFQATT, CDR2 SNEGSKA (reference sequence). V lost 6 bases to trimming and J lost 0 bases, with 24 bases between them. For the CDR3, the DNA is TGCAGTGCCGAGGGGTCCATGATTAGGGAGAGCTCCTACAATGAGCAGTTCTTC. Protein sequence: CSAEGSMIRESSYNEQFF.